This is a list of T cell receptor beta chains from one sample in a study of regulatory T cells in long-lasting Graves disease. TCRdb reanalysed the multiplex PCR reads using MiXCR and keeps one entry per CDR3 protein. The sample lists about 460,000 distinct CDR3 sequences; about 22% were seen once. This sample comprised peripheral blood mononuclear cells (PBMCs), obtained when the disease was refractory, from a patient treated with antithyroid drugs. The source is a female donor with Graves disease. CDR3s include the opening cysteine and the closing phenylalanine or tryptophan. Fields, in order: V gene, clone size, J gene, CDR3 protein. Clone sizes are given selectively: once, few, many, or a class where the clone is expanded.

v_call: TRBV7-9; clone_size: .; j_call: TRBJ2-7; cdr3_aa: CASSFLLFYEQYF
v_call: TRBV7-9; clone_size: .; j_call: TRBJ1-1; cdr3_aa: CASSLIEGSEAFF
v_call: TRBV9; clone_size: few; j_call: TRBJ2-7; cdr3_aa: CASSVGTAGSYEQYF
v_call: TRBV28; clone_size: many; j_call: TRBJ1-2; cdr3_aa: CASSFLGIGYGYTF
v_call: TRBV19; clone_size: .; j_call: TRBJ2-3; cdr3_aa: CASSNEGQADTQYF
v_call: TRBV29-1; clone_size: many; j_call: TRBJ2-5; cdr3_aa: CSVVYRETQYF
v_call: TRBV28; clone_size: many; j_call: TRBJ1-1; cdr3_aa: CASNIMVGQGLDEAFF
v_call: TRBV28; clone_size: .; j_call: TRBJ1-1; cdr3_aa: CASSLIAGHTEAFF
v_call: TRBV19; clone_size: .; j_call: TRBJ1-5; cdr3_aa: CASSRTGFSQPQHF
v_call: TRBV5-4; clone_size: .; j_call: TRBJ2-6; cdr3_aa: CASSPYQGAGANVLTF
v_call: TRBV7-9; clone_size: .; j_call: TRBJ1-1; cdr3_aa: CASSLAGLTNGAFF